Listed here is a single T cell receptor beta chain. Its antigen remains unidentified. Naive CD4+ cells had CD25+ Tregs removed. Germline V gene data show CDR1 as SGHRS and CDR2 as YFSETQ. The length of the CDR3 is 17 residues. With V trimmed by 6 bases and J by 3 bases, 7 bases remained unmatched. Broader study findings: Tumor-infiltrating Treg TCR alpha and beta sequences overlapped most with tumor naive CD4+ T cells, then blood naive. Tumor memory CD4+ T cell TCR gene usage was found to cluster with blood and lymph node memory CD4+ cells and with lymph node naive CD4+ cells.

After constant-region reverse-primer amplification, full-length variable regions underwent semi-nested PCR with Nested Universal Primer A. TCRdb reprocessed the 5' RACE reads via MiXCR and lists one record per CDR3 protein. The sample has under 8,000 distinct CDR3 sequences; 50% to 55% are singletons. Material for sequencing was naive CD4+ T cells sorted from a lymph node. Subset of the sample: naive CD4+ T cells, CD4+CD45RA+CD25-. The sequence came from a female donor with breast cancer. The V and J genes are TRBV5-1 and TRBJ2-3, with 16 bases identical to TRBD2. As DNA, the CDR3 is TGCGCCAGCAATTCCGGGACTAGCGGGGGGGCAACAGATACGCAGTATTTT. This gives the protein CASNSGTSGGATDTQYF.